The entry below describes one TCR beta chain. Its antigen remains unidentified. RNA transcripts served as the template for amplifying TCR beta CDR3 regions. A set of HTBI primers served as the primers for a first-round RT-PCR of the TCR CDR3. TCRdb reprocessed the multiplex PCR reads with MiXCR, giving one entry per CDR3 protein. The profile shows fewer than 250,000 distinct CDR3 sequences, about 15% of them singletons. This sample is drawn from a study of T cells in Graves' hyperthyroidism and ophthalmopathy. As for the study in general: Specimen type is peripheral blood, collected at initial diagnosis prior to any treatment.

Hyperthyroidism had been newly diagnosed in patients aged 18 to 65, and its duration was under 2 months. Exclusion of a patient resulted from uncontrolled infection, other autoimmune disease, pregnancy or lactation. Germline values: CDR1 SEHNR, CDR2 FQNEAQ (reference sequence). Germline trimming cut 5 bases from V and 0 bases from J; bases unmatched to any gene: 6. This CDR3 has 16 amino acids. Findings and limits, study-wide: Ophthalmopathy stood apart from stable hyperthyroidism in a 13 V-J model.

This clonotype was sampled from a man aged 50 to 59 with Graves' hyperthyroidism. The sequencing sample was made of blood. V is TRBV7-9 and J is TRBJ1-5, with 8 bases that match TRBD1. The CDR3 loop is CASSETTGVSNQPQHF. The CDR3 nucleotides read TGTGCCAGCAGCGAAACGACAGGGGTTAGCAATCAGCCCCAGCATTTT.